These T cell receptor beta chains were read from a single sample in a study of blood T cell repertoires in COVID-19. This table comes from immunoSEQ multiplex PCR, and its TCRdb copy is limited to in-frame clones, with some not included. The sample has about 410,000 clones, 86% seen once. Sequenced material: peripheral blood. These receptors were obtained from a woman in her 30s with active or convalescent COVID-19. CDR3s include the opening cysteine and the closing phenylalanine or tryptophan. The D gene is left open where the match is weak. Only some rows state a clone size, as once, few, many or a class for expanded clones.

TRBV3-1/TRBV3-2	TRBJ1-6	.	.	TGTGCCAGCAGCAAACGGGACTCTAATTCACCCCTCCACTTT	CASSKRDSNSPLHF
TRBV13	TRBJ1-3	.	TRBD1	TGTGCCAGCAGCTCCCTAGACAGGGTCTCTGGAAACACCATATATTTT	CASSSLDRVSGNTIYF
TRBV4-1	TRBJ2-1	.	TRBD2	TGCGCCAGCAGCCGATCCGGGACTAGCGGGGGGGTCGATGAGCAGTTCTTC	CASSRSGTSGGVDEQFF
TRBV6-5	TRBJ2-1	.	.	TGTGCCAGCAGTCCGCCGGGACTTGAGCAGTTCTTC	CASSPPGLEQFF
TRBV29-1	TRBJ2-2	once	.	TGCAGCGTTGAACAGAGGAGCTCCGGGGAGCTGTTTTTT	CSVEQRSSGELFF
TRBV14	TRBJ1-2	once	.	TGTGCCAGCAGCCAAGATGGAGACAGGTTTTTCTATGGCTACACCTTC	CASSQDGDRFFYGYTF
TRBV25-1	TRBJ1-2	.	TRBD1	TGTGCCAGCAGTGGACAGGGGAACTATGGCTACACCTTC	CASSGQGNYGYTF
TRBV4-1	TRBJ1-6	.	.	TGCGCCAGCAGCCAAGGCTGGGGGGATTCACCCCTCCACTTT	CASSQGWGDSPLHF
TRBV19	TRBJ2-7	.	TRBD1	TGTGCCAGTAGTGGGACAGGGATCTGGCAGTACTTC	CASSGTGIWQYF
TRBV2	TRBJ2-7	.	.	TGTGCCAGCAGTGCACTGGACGAGCAGTACTTC	CASSALDEQYF
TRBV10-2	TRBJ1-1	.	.	TGCGCCAGCAGTGAGGGCACCTTGAACACTGAAGCTTTCTTT	CASSEGTLNTEAFF